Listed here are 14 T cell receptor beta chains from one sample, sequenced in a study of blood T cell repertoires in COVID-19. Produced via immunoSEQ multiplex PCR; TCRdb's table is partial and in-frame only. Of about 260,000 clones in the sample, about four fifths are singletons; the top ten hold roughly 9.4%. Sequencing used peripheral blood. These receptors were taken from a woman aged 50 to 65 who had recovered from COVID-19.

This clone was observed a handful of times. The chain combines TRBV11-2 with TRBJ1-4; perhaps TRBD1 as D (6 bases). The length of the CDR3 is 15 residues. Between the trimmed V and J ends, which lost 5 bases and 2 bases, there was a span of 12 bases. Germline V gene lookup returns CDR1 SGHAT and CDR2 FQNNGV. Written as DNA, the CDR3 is TGTGCCAGCAGCCCTGCGGGGGCGACTAATGAAAAACTGTTTTTT. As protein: CASSPAGATNEKLFF.

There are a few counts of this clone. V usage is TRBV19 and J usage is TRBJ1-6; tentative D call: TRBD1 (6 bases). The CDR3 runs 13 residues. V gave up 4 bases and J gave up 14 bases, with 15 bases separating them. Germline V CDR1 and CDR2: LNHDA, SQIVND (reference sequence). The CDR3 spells CASSTGAQGTLHF. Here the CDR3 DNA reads TGTGCCAGTAGTACAGGGGCCCAGGGGACCCTCCACTTT.

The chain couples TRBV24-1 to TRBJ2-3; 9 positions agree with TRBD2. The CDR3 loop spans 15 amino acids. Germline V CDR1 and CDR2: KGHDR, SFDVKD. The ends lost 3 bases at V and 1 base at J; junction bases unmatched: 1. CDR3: CATSDVAGGTDTQYF. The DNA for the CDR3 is TGTGCCACCAGTGATGTAGCGGGGGGCACAGATACGCAGTATTTT.

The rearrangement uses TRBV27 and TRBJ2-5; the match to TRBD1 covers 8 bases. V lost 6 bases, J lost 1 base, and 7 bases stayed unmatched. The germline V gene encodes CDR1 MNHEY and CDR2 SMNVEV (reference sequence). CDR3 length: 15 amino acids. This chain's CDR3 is CASREAGGFQETQYF. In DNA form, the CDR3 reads TGTGCCAGCAGGGAGGCAGGGGGCTTCCAAGAGACCCAGTACTTC.

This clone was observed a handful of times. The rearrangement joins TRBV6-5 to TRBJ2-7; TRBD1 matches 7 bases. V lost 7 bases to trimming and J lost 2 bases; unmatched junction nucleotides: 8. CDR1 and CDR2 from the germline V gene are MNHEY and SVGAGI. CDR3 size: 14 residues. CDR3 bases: TGTGCCAGCAAGGGCTTAGGACAGGCCTACGAGCAGTACTTC. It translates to CASKGLGQAYEQYF.

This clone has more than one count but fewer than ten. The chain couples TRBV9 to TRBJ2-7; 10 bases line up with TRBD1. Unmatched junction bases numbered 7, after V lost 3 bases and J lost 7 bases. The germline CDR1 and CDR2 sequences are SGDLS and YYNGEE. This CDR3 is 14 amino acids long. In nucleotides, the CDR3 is TGTGCCAGCAGCGACGGGACAGGGGTTCGAGAGCAGTACTTC. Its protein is CASSDGTGVREQYF.

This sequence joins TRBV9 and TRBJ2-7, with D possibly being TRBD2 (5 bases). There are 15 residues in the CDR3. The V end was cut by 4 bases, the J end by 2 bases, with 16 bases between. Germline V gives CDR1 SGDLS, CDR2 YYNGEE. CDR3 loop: CASSITEEPAYEQYF. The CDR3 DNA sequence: TGTGCCAGCAGCATCACGGAGGAACCTGCCTACGAGCAGTACTTC.

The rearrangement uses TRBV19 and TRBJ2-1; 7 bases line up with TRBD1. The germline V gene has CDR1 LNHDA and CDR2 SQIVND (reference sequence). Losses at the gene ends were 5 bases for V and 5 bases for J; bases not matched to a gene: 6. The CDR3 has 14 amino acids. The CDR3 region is CASSRTGNHNEQFF. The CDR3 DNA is TGTGCCAGTAGTCGGACAGGAAACCACAATGAGCAGTTCTTC.

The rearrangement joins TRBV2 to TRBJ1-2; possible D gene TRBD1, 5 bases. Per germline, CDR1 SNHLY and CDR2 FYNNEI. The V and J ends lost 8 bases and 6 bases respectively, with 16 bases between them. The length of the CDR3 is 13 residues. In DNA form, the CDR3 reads TGTGCCAGCTCCGAGACAGTAACCCATGGCTACACCTTC. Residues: CASSETVTHGYTF.

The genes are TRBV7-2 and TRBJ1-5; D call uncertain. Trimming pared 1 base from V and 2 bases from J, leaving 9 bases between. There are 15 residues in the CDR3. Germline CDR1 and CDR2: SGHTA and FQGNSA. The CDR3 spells CASSLEQLGNQPQHF. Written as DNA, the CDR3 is TGTGCCAGCAGCTTAGAACAGTTAGGCAATCAGCCCCAGCATTTT.

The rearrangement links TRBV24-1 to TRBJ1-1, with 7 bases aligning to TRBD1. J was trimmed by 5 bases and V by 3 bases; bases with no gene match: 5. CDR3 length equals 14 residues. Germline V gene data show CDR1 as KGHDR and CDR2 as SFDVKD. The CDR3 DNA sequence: TGTGCCACCAGTGATGCAGGGGGTGTTACTGAAGCTTTCTTT. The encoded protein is CATSDAGGVTEAFF.

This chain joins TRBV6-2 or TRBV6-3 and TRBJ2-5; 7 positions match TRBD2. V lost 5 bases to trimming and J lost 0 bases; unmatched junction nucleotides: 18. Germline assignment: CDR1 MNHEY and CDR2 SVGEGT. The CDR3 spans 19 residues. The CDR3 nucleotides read TGTGCCAGCAGTCTCACAAGATTCGGGGGGATAGGTCACCAAGAGACCCAGTACTTC. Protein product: CASSLTRFGGIGHQETQYF.

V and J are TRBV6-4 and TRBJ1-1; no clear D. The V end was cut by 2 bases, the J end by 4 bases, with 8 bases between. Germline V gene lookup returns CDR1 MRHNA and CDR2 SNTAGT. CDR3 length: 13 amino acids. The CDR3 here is CASSDLRFTEAFF. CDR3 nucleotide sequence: TGTGCCAGCAGTGACCTTAGATTCACTGAAGCTTTCTTT.

CDR3 loop: CASSSQGGSSYEQYF. DNA of the CDR3: TGTGCCAGCAGCTCACAGGGAGGGAGCTCCTACGAGCAGTACTTC. The V and J genes are TRBV7-2 and TRBJ2-7; D is possibly TRBD2 (7 bases). The germline CDR1 and CDR2 sequences are SGHTA and FQGNSA. With 4 bases removed from V and 0 bases from J, the gap between germline ends came to 13 bases. This CDR3 has 15 residues.